This T cell receptor (beta chain) was identified during a study of blood T cell repertoires in COVID-19. V lost 3 bases to trimming and J lost 1 base, with 20 bases between them. Germline V lookup: CDR1 SGDLS, CDR2 YYNGEE. The CDR3 is 18 amino acids. Sequencing was performed with immunoSEQ multiplex PCR; in TCRdb, only in-frame clones are kept and a portion is missing. Found here are about 230,000 clones, roughly 83% of them singletons; the top ten hold 2.6%. The clonotype originates from a woman aged 70 to 79 with active or convalescent COVID-19. The gene calls are TRBV9 and TRBJ1-5; D possibly corresponds to TRBD1 (5 bases). The sequenced sample consisted of peripheral blood. Written as DNA, the CDR3 is TGTGCCAGCAGCGCATTCATGCTGGGGCCGAAAAGCAATCAGCCCCAGCATTTT. This codes for CASSAFMLGPKSNQPQHF.